Listed below are T cell receptor beta chains from one sample, sequenced in a study of blood T cell repertoires in COVID-19. Assay used: immunoSEQ multiplex PCR; TCRdb lists only in-frame clones, some missing. The sample consists of approximately 190,000 clones, about 88% of them appearing once. Sequencing was done on a sample of peripheral blood. These receptors were collected from a woman aged 40 to 50 who had recovered from COVID-19. Both conserved end residues are part of each CDR3. D genes are given only for firm matches. Size is omitted from some rows. Given values are once, few, many or a class for expanded clones.

D	size	V	J	CDR3	DNA
TRBD1	.	TRBV18	TRBJ2-5	CASSPNLQGAGETQYF	TGTGCCAGCTCACCAAATCTTCAGGGGGCTGGGGAGACCCAGTACTTC
TRBD2	.	TRBV11-3	TRBJ2-1	CASSIGTSREQFF	TGTGCCAGCAGCATCGGGACTAGCAGGGAGCAGTTCTTC
.	once	TRBV18	TRBJ2-1	CASSPPLAWYNEQFF	TGTGCCAGCTCACCACCTTTAGCGTGGTACAATGAGCAGTTCTTC
.	.	TRBV27	TRBJ1-5	CASSLSKSRGHQPQHF	TGTGCCAGCAGTTTATCGAAATCCAGGGGTCATCAGCCCCAGCATTTT
.	once	TRBV6-5	TRBJ2-7	CASSYSRDIFYEQYF	TGTGCCAGCAGTTACTCAAGGGACATATTCTACGAGCAGTACTTC
.	.	TRBV7-8	TRBJ1-1	CASSLVLNTEAFF	TGTGCCAGCAGCTTAGTCTTGAACACTGAAGCTTTCTTT
.	.	TRBV29-1	TRBJ2-7	CSVEDLTAEQYF	TGCAGCGTTGAAGACCTGACAGCCGAGCAGTACTTC
TRBD2	few	TRBV7-9	TRBJ2-1	CASSLGLAGASSYNEQFF	TGTGCCAGCAGCTTGGGACTAGCGGGAGCCAGCTCCTACAATGAGCAGTTCTTC
TRBD2	many	TRBV3-1/TRBV3-2	TRBJ2-2	CASSQDWGSGRANTGELFF	TGTGCCAGCAGCCAAGATTGGGGTAGCGGGAGGGCGAACACCGGGGAGCTGTTTTTT
.	.	TRBV5-5	TRBJ2-6	CASSFLSHEGGVGANVLTF	TGTGCCAGCAGCTTCTTATCTCATGAGGGTGGAGTAGGGGCCAACGTCCTGACTTTC
.	.	TRBV7-2	TRBJ1-3	CASSLVGQGTGNTIYF	TGTGCCAGCAGCTTAGTTGGCCAGGGAACTGGAAACACCATATATTTT
TRBD2	.	TRBV19	TRBJ2-2	CASSYGTSFTGELFF	TGTGCCAGTAGTTACGGGACTAGCTTTACCGGGGAGCTGTTTTTT
.	once	TRBV30	TRBJ2-3	CAWSVGGRGTDTQYF	TGTGCCTGGAGTGTGGGGGGGCGAGGAACAGATACGCAGTATTTT
.	.	TRBV5-5	TRBJ1-5	CASSLGGHPSQPQHF	TGTGCCAGCAGCTTGGGGGGCCACCCCTCCCAGCCCCAGCATTTT
TRBD1	once	TRBV12-3/TRBV12-4	TRBJ2-7	CASSYDRGYEQYF	TGTGCCAGCAGTTACGACAGGGGCTACGAGCAGTACTTC
.	.	TRBV27	TRBJ1-5	CASSLSRGSSNQPQHF	TGTGCCAGCAGTTTATCGAGAGGTAGTAGCAATCAGCCCCAGCATTTT
.	.	TRBV6-6	TRBJ2-1	CASLGGASYNEQFF	TGTGCCAGCCTGGGGGGGGCTTCCTACAATGAGCAGTTCTTC
TRBD2	.	TRBV7-9	TRBJ2-1	CASSLGTSGNNEQFF	TGTGCCAGCAGCTTAGGGACTAGCGGTAACAATGAGCAGTTCTTC
TRBD1	.	TRBV7-9	TRBJ2-1	CASSLAGGASYNEQFF	TGTGCCAGCAGCTTAGCAGGGGGCGCGTCCTACAATGAGCAGTTCTTC
TRBD2	.	TRBV18	TRBJ2-2	CASSSGLAMTGELFF	TGTGCCAGCTCGTCGGGACTAGCCATGACCGGGGAGCTGTTTTTT
.	.	TRBV3-1/TRBV3-2	TRBJ1-6	CASSQAHRILHF	TGTGCCAGCAGCCAAGCGCACAGGATCCTCCACTTT
.	.	TRBV2	TRBJ2-3	CASRAVPTDTQYF	TGTGCCAGCAGAGCCGTGCCTACAGATACGCAGTATTTT
TRBD2	.	TRBV19	TRBJ2-1	CASSAARGLAGGPFF	TGTGCCAGTAGCGCTGCCAGGGGACTAGCGGGAGGGCCGTTCTTC
.	.	TRBV15	TRBJ2-7	CATSRDSVGEQYF	TGTGCCACCAGCAGAGATAGCGTGGGAGAGCAGTACTTC
.	.	TRBV4-2	TRBJ1-5	CASRPSPNSNQPQHF	TGTGCCAGCCGCCCGAGCCCCAATAGCAATCAGCCCCAGCATTTT
TRBD1	.	TRBV6-5	TRBJ2-3	CASTMGTGGADTQYF	TGTGCCAGCACCATGGGGACAGGGGGAGCAGATACGCAGTATTTT
TRBD1	.	TRBV11-2	TRBJ2-3	CASSLEGRGTDTQYF	TGTGCCAGCAGCTTAGAGGGCAGGGGGACAGATACGCAGTATTTT
TRBD1	once	TRBV6-5	TRBJ1-5	CASRPGQGYGQPQHF	TGTGCCAGCAGGCCGGGACAGGGTTACGGTCAGCCCCAGCATTTT
.	.	TRBV19	TRBJ2-1	CASSTPTRPPYNEQFF	TGTGCCAGTAGTACCCCGACACGACCACCCTACAATGAGCAGTTCTTC
.	.	TRBV5-1	TRBJ2-1	CASSSLDTYNEQFF	TGCGCCAGCAGCTCCCTAGATACCTACAATGAGCAGTTCTTC
TRBD2	.	TRBV2	TRBJ2-1	CASSGFDLTGGGSYNEQFF	TGTGCCAGCAGCGGGTTCGACTTGACGGGAGGGGGCTCCTACAATGAGCAGTTCTTC
TRBD2	.	TRBV5-6	TRBJ2-7	CASSFGTSREQYF	TGTGCCAGCAGCTTTGGGACTAGCCGCGAGCAGTACTTC
TRBD1	.	TRBV7-9	TRBJ1-2	CASTLQGAYGYTF	TGTGCCAGCACCCTACAGGGGGCCTATGGCTACACCTTC
TRBD1	.	TRBV3-1/TRBV3-2	TRBJ2-7	CASSQTGTGAYEQYF	TGTGCCAGCAGCCAAACCGGGACAGGAGCCTACGAGCAGTACTTC
.	.	TRBV28	TRBJ2-1	CASTRLDILQFEQFF	TGTGCCAGCACACGGTTGGACATACTACAATTTGAGCAGTTCTTC
.	.	TRBV7-3	TRBJ2-5	CASSLGFGGPETQYF	TGTGCCAGCAGCTTAGGATTCGGGGGGCCAGAGACCCAGTACTTC
.	.	TRBV30	TRBJ1-2	CAWSAEFSNYGYTF	TGTGCCTGGAGTGCGGAGTTTTCTAACTATGGCTACACCTTC
TRBD1	.	TRBV5-5	TRBJ2-7	CASSFLAQRGHEQYF	TGTGCCAGCAGCTTTCTCGCACAAAGGGGGCACGAGCAGTACTTC
.	.	TRBV11-3	TRBJ2-1	CASSPGDRPNEQFF	TGTGCCAGCAGCCCAGGGGACCGTCCCAATGAGCAGTTCTTC
TRBD1	.	TRBV30	TRBJ1-3	CAWSTGGFSGNTIYF	TGTGCCTGGAGCACAGGGGGGTTCTCTGGAAACACCATATATTTT
.	.	TRBV27	TRBJ1-5	CASSYDLQGQPQHF	TGTGCCAGCAGTTACGATCTTCAGGGTCAGCCCCAGCATTTT